These 19 T cell receptor beta chains originate from one sample sequenced in a study of blood T cell repertoires in COVID-19. The protocol was immunoSEQ multiplex PCR, while the TCRdb copy is restricted to in-frame clones and leaves out a portion. The sample comprises about 670,000 clones, approximately 90% of which are singletons, and about 0.26% rests with the top ten. Sequenced input: peripheral blood. The source of these receptors is a woman in her late teens or twenties with acute or convalescent COVID-19.

V gene TRBV10-3 combines with J gene TRBJ2-2; D call uncertain. The germline V gene has CDR1 ENHRY and CDR2 SYGVKD. V lost 4 bases, J lost 5 bases, and 11 bases lay in between. The CDR3 is made up of 14 amino acids. This CDR3 is CAISASYGTGELFF. CDR3 nucleotide sequence: TGTGCCATCAGTGCCTCCTACGGGACCGGGGAGCTGTTTTTT.

The CDR3 sequence: CASSLGRNTEAFF. CDR3 bases: TGTGCCAGCAGCTTGGGCAGGAACACTGAAGCTTTCTTT. This chain joins TRBV7-8 and TRBJ1-1; D not certain. Germline V gives CDR1 SGHVS, CDR2 FQNEAQ. The CDR3 consists of 13 residues. V was clipped by 3 bases and J by 1 base, with 6 bases between them.

V is TRBV30 and J is TRBJ1-1, with D possibly matching TRBD1 (6 bases). This CDR3 spans 12 amino acids. Trimming cost V 5 bases and J 4 bases, with 11 bases left between them. The germline CDR1 and CDR2 sequences are GTSNPN and SVGIG (reference sequence). CDR3 sequence reads: CAWVQGATEAFF. DNA of the CDR3: TGTGCCTGGGTACAGGGTGCCACTGAAGCTTTCTTT.

This chain connects TRBV6-1 to TRBJ2-7; 9 bases fit TRBD1. CDR3 size: 16 residues. V shed 1 base and J 4 bases; nucleotides not matched to a gene: 8. CDR1 is MNHNS, CDR2 SASEGT, per germline. The CDR3 sequence: CASSEGWTGVLYEQYF. The CDR3 coding sequence is TGTGCCAGCAGTGAAGGGTGGACAGGGGTTTTATACGAGCAGTACTTC.

This chain links TRBV4-1 with TRBJ1-2; D uncertain. This CDR3 is 15 amino acids long. From germline, CDR1 is MGHRA and CDR2 YSYEKL. V was trimmed by 1 base and J by 5 bases, leaving 14 bases between them. The CDR3 sequence is CASSQGSVATYGYTF. The CDR3 DNA sequence: TGCGCCAGCAGCCAAGGATCCGTCGCCACATATGGCTACACCTTC.

This clone came up a few times. CDR3 sequence: CASSHGRAYEQYF. The CDR3 nucleotides are TGTGCCAGCAGCCACGGCAGGGCCTACGAGCAGTACTTC. This chain uses TRBV3-1 (or the pseudogene TRBV3-2) with TRBJ2-7, with D perhaps matching TRBD1 (5 bases). The CDR3 loop spans 13 amino acids. V shed 3 bases and J shed 2 bases, with 8 bases lying between them. Looked up from germline, CDR1 is LGHDT and CDR2 is YNNKEL (reference sequence).

The chain combines TRBV5-1 with TRBJ1-4, with D perhaps TRBD1 (5 bases). Trimming shortened V by 0 bases and J by 12 bases, and 9 bases separated the two germline ends. From germline, CDR1 is SGHRS and CDR2 YFSETQ. The CDR3 contains 12 residues. CDR3 coding DNA: TGCGCCAGCAGCTTGGGACAGTCAGAACTGTTTTTT. It codes for CASSLGQSELFF.

CDR3 residues: CASSQGQGHYGYTF. The CDR3 region has the DNA TGTGCCAGCAGTCAGGGACAGGGGCACTATGGCTACACCTTC. The chain recombines TRBV28 with TRBJ1-2; 10 bases fit TRBD1. Germline CDR1 and CDR2: MDHEN and SYDVKM. Trimming at V came to 5 bases and at J to 3 bases, leaving 3 bases not matched to a gene. This CDR3 is 14 amino acids long.

The chain couples TRBV27 to TRBJ1-1; D uncertain. Germline V gene sequence: CDR1 MNHEY, CDR2 SMNVEV (reference sequence). The germline V and J ends were trimmed by 3 bases and 2 bases, with 7 bases remaining between them. This CDR3 comprises 13 residues. The CDR3 DNA sequence: TGTGCCAGCAGTTTGGCAAGAAACACTGAAGCTTTCTTT. Its translation: CASSLARNTEAFF.

V is TRBV4-3 and J is TRBJ1-2; no firm D call. Trimming removed 4 bases from V and 5 bases from J, with 17 bases in between. Germline values: CDR1 LGHNA, CDR2 YSLEER. The CDR3 contains 15 residues. CDR3 sequence: CASSPIHSQPYGYTF. The CDR3 DNA is TGCGCCAGCAGCCCCATCCACAGCCAACCGTATGGCTACACCTTC.

The rearrangement uses TRBV11-2 and TRBJ2-2; no clear D. With 2 bases removed from V and 0 bases from J, the gap between germline ends came to 10 bases. Per the germline V gene, CDR1 is SGHAT and CDR2 is FQNNGV. This CDR3 region has 16 residues. CDR3 amino acids: CASSLRSVTNTGELFF. CDR3 sequence (DNA): TGTGCCAGCAGCTTACGGTCTGTGACGAACACCGGGGAGCTGTTTTTT.

This clone has a single count. V and J are TRBV9 and TRBJ2-3, with TRBD2 matching 7 bases. J lost 2 bases, V lost 4 bases, and 19 bases had no gene match. The CDR3 is made up of 19 amino acids. Germline CDR1 and CDR2: SGDLS and YYNGEE. Written as DNA, the CDR3 is TGTGCCAGCAGCTCCGGGGGGAGGGACTTCCCGAGCATCACAGATACGCAGTATTTT. This sequence encodes CASSSGGRDFPSITDTQYF.

The chain uses TRBV10-3 and TRBJ1-6, with 7 bases that match TRBD1. Germline CDR1 and CDR2: ENHRY and SYGVKD. V lost 10 bases and J lost 4; bases outside the gene matches: 13. This CDR3 is built from 16 residues. The CDR3 DNA is TGTGCCACAGGAGACTCAGGGGGTTCGTATAATTCACCCCTCCACTTT. Translating gives CATGDSGGSYNSPLHF.

The chain recombines TRBV27 with TRBJ2-3, with a possible D match to TRBD1 (6 bases). The CDR3 runs to 15 residues. Germline V gives CDR1 MNHEY, CDR2 SMNVEV (reference sequence). Trimming stripped 2 bases from V and 2 bases from J, with 11 bases between. CDR3 residues: CASSLQGTLTDTQYF. The CDR3, as DNA: TGTGCCAGCAGTTTACAGGGGACCCTCACAGATACGCAGTATTTT.

This clone was picked up one time. The chain joins TRBV7-8 to TRBJ1-6; D is unclear. Germline V CDR1 and CDR2: SGHVS, FQNEAQ. The CDR3 has 13 residues. Trimming cost V 6 bases and J 14 bases, with 17 bases left between them. CDR3 DNA sequence: TGTGCCAGCAGTTTGGACTCCGCGAAAACCCTCCACTTT. Protein product: CASSLDSAKTLHF.

This sequence joins TRBV19 and TRBJ1-6, with 9 nucleotides matching TRBD1. The CDR3 has 14 amino acids. Germline V gene sequence: CDR1 LNHDA, CDR2 SQIVND (reference sequence). Unmatched junction bases numbered 8, after V lost 5 bases and J lost 12 bases. The CDR3 spells CASSGDRESVPLHF. Written as DNA, the CDR3 is TGTGCCAGTAGTGGGGACAGGGAGAGTGTACCCCTCCACTTT. Together with reference TRBV19 and TRBJ1-6, the CDR3 gives the full variable domain: DGGITQSPKYLFRKEGQNVTLSCEQNLNHDAMYWYRQDPGQGLRLIYYSQIVNDFQKGDIAEGYSVSREKKESFPLTVTSAQKNPTAFYLCASSGDRESVPLHFGNGTRLTVT.

This rearrangement joins TRBV11-2 to TRBJ1-5; TRBD1 matches at 8 bases. J was trimmed by 7 bases and V by 1 base; bases with no gene match: 12. Germline CDR1 is SGHAT and CDR2 is FQNNGV. This CDR3 comprises 17 residues. CDR3 bases: TGTGCCAGCAGCTTAGCAGGGGGCGCGGGGATAAGACAGCCCCAGCATTTT. It encodes CASSLAGGAGIRQPQHF.

CDR3 bases: TGTGCCAGCAGTGAAGCGAGCAGGGGGAGCACTGAAGCTTTCTTT. Its protein product is CASSEASRGSTEAFF. This sequence joins TRBV2 and TRBJ1-1; 7 bases agree with TRBD1. The CDR3 runs 15 residues. Germline CDR1 and CDR2: SNHLY and FYNNEI. With 0 bases clipped from V and 4 bases from J, the junction kept 5 bases outside the gene matches.

The chain uses TRBV3-1 (or the pseudogene TRBV3-2) and TRBJ1-2; D may be TRBD1 (5 bases). Trimming stripped 2 bases from V and 4 bases from J, with 14 bases between. The CDR3 totals 15 residues. The germline V gene encodes CDR1 LGHDT and CDR2 YNNKEL (reference sequence). The CDR3 is CASSQNQGLSYGYTF. Written as DNA, the CDR3 is TGTGCCAGCAGCCAAAACCAGGGTTTAAGCTATGGCTACACCTTC.